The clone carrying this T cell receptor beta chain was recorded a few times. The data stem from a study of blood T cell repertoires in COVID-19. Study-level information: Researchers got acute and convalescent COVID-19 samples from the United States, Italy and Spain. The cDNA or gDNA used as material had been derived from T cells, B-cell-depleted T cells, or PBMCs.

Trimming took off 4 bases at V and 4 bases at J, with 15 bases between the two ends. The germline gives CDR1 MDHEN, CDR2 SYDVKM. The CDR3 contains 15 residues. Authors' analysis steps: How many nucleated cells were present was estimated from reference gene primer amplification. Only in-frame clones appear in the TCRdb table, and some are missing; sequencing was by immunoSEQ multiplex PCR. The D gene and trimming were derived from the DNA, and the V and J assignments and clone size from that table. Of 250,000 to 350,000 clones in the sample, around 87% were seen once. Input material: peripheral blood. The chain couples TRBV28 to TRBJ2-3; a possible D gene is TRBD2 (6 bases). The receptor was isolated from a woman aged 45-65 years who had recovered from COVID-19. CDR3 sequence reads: CASSSGGGMADTQYF. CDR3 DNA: TGTGCCAGCAGTTCCGGTGGAGGGATGGCAGATACGCAGTATTTT.